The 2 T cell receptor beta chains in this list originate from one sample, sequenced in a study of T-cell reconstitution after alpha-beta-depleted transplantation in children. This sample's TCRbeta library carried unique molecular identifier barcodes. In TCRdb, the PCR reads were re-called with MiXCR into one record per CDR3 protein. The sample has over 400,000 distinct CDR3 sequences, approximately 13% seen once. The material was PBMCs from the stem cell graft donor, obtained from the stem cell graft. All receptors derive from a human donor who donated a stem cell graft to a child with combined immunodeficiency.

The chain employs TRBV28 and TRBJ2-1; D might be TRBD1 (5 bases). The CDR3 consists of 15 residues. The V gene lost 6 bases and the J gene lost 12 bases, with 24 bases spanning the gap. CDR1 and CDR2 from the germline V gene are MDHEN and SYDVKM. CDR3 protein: CASRIQGLSLEGQFF. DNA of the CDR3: TGTGCCAGCAGAATCCAGGGTCTTAGTTTGGAAGGGCAGTTCTTC.

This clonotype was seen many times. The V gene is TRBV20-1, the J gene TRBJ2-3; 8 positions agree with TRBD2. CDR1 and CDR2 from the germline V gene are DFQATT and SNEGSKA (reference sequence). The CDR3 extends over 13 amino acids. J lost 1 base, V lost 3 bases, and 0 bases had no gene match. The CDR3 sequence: CSASGGGTDTQYF. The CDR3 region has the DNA TGCAGTGCTAGCGGGGGGGGCACAGATACGCAGTATTTT.